The clone carrying this T cell receptor beta chain came up many times. This entry belongs to a study of human T cells and chemical hapten exposure. In the study overall: On the upper back, patch tests were applied with 0.01% DPC and read at 6 days.

The germline V gene has CDR1 MDHEN and CDR2 SYDVKM. With 0 bases removed from V and 5 bases from J, the gap between germline ends came to 10 bases. CDR3 length: 14 residues. Each CDR3 protein is one row after TCRdb ran MiXCR on the RACE reads. The sample gives about 120,000 distinct CDR3 sequences, about an eighth of which show up once; approximately 1.5% is in the top ten. This sample's time point: patch test 1, 2 weeks after DPC sensitization. Treatment defined: therapeutic diphenylcyclopropenone sensitization with weekly scalp DPC. Alopecia patients, 18 to 70 years old and DPC-suitable, served as donors.

The sample in question was whole blood, obtained in connection with sensitization to the hapten diphenylcyclopropenone (DPC). The TCR comes from a woman between 50 and 59 years old with alopecia areata. Some clones in this sample may be carry-over from other donors' samples. The chain couples TRBV28 to TRBJ2-5; maybe TRBD2 (6 bases). CDR3 region: CASSLWGGRETQYF. The CDR3 nucleotides read TGTGCCAGCAGTTTATGGGGGGGAAGGGAGACCCAGTACTTC.